This TCR beta chain was captured by sequencing in a study of blood T cells in healthy people across ages. The overall study: T cells yielded about one barcoded beta molecule per two cells through template switching.

With 6 bases clipped from V and 3 bases from J, the junction kept 7 bases outside the gene matches. There are 15 residues in the CDR3. Germline V gene data show CDR1 as MNHNS and CDR2 as SASEGT. Through a sample-barcoded 5' primer and a J-beta primer mix, a second PCR was run for about 6 to 11 cycles. All cDNA molecules were each tagged by a template-switch adaptor with 12 random nucleotides. There were at least 3 million CDR3-containing paired-end reads obtained from each sample. A single record per CDR3 protein comes from TCRdb applying MiXCR to the 5' RACE reads. The repertoire holds about 750,000 distinct CDR3 sequences, with 53% as singletons. Caucasian individuals from Russia who were healthy and aged roughly 6 to 90 acted as donors.

Sequencing was carried out using blood. The V gene is TRBV6-1, the J gene TRBJ2-7; 11 bases are shared with TRBD2. The TCR comes from an elderly man in good health. The CDR3 DNA reads TGTGCCAGCAGCATGACTAGCGGGAATTTCTACGAGCAGTACTTC. It yields the protein CASSMTSGNFYEQYF.